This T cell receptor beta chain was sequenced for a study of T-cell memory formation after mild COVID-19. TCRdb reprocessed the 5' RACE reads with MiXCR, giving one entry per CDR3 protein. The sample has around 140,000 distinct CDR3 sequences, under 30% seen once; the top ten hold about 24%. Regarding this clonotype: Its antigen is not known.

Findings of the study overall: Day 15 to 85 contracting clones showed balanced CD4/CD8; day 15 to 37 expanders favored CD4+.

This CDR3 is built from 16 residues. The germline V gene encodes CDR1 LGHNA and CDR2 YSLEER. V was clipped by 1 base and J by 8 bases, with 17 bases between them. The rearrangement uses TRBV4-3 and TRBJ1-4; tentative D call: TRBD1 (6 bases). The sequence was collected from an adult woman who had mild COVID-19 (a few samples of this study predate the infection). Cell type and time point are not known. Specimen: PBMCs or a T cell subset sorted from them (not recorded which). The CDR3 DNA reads TGCGCCAGCAGCCAAGGGGGAACAGGGCTACGAGAAAAACTGTTTTTT. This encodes CASSQGGTGLREKLFF.